This passage covers 10 T cell receptor beta chains from one sample sequenced in a study of blood T cell repertoires in COVID-19. Clones were read by immunoSEQ multiplex PCR, and TCRdb kept only the in-frame ones, dropping some. The sample contains some 230,000 clones, about four fifths of which appear only once. Source material: PBMCs or T cells enriched from blood (not recorded which). These receptor sequences come from a woman aged 40 to 50 with acute COVID-19.

This clone was recorded once. The gene calls are TRBV28 and TRBJ2-7, with D perhaps matching TRBD1 (6 bases). CDR3 length equals 14 residues. The V gene lost 3 bases and the J gene lost 5 bases, with 14 bases spanning the gap. The germline gives CDR1 MDHEN, CDR2 SYDVKM. Written as DNA, the CDR3 is TGTGCCAGCAGTTTCCCCCGGGACACCCACGAGCAGTACTTC. It yields the protein CASSFPRDTHEQYF. Based on the CDR3 plus reference TRBV28 and TRBJ2-7, the full variable domain is DVKVTQSSRYLVKRTGEKVFLECVQDMDHENMFWYRQDPGLGLRLIYFSYDVKMKEKGDIPEGYSVSREKKERFSLILESASTNQTSMYLCASSFPRDTHEQYFGPGTRLTVT.

The chain has TRBV5-1 and TRBJ1-2, with TRBD1 matching 8 bases. Germline CDR1 reads SGHRS; CDR2 reads YFSETQ. The CDR3 contains 14 residues. V gave up 1 base and J gave up 8 bases; unmatched junction bases: 7. CDR3 nucleotides: TGCGCCAGCAGCTTGTCCGGCAGGGGGCGAGGCTACACCTTC. As protein: CASSLSGRGRGYTF.

V and J are TRBV5-6 and TRBJ2-7, with D possibly being TRBD1 (5 bases). The germline V gene encodes CDR1 SGHDT and CDR2 YYEEEE. V was shortened by 4 bases and J by 2 bases, with 10 bases between the two germline ends. The CDR3 is 13 residues long. CDR3 sequence: CASSPDTTYEQYF. CDR3 DNA sequence: TGTGCCAGCAGCCCGGACACCACCTACGAGCAGTACTTC.

This chain connects TRBV3-1 (or the pseudogene TRBV3-2) to TRBJ1-6; 7 bases map to TRBD1. CDR3 length: 15 residues. Germline CDR1 reads LGHDT; CDR2 reads YNNKEL (reference sequence). The junction had 8 bases not matched to a gene; V was cut back by 2 bases and J by 10 bases. The CDR3 DNA reads as TGTGCCAGCAGCCAAAATTGGGACAGTAGGTCACCCCTCCACTTT. This codes for CASSQNWDSRSPLHF.

V usage is TRBV6-1 and J usage is TRBJ2-7; 12 bases fit TRBD1. The CDR3 contains 16 residues. The germline V gene has CDR1 MNHNS and CDR2 SASEGT. Germline trimming cut 2 bases from V and 5 bases from J; bases unmatched to any gene: 7. The CDR3 bases are TGTGCCAGCAGTGAATCAATGGGGACAGGGGGCCACGAGCAGTACTTC. It encodes CASSESMGTGGHEQYF.

The V gene is TRBV5-6, the J gene TRBJ2-6; 9 nucleotides line up with TRBD1. The CDR3 is made up of 18 amino acids. Looked up from germline, CDR1 is SGHDT and CDR2 is YYEEEE. J was trimmed by 0 bases and V by 4 bases; bases with no gene match: 8. CDR3 sequence (DNA): TGTGCCAGCAGCACTTACGGGACAGGGATCTCTGGGGCCAACGTCCTGACTTTC. Translation gives CASSTYGTGISGANVLTF.

This clone has just a few counts. The chain joins TRBV11-3 to TRBJ2-7; D gene ambiguous. V gave up 0 bases and J gave up 6 bases, with 9 bases separating them. Germline V gene sequence: CDR1 SGHNT, CDR2 YENEEA. The CDR3 runs to 13 residues. The CDR3, as DNA: TGTGCCAGCAGCTTAGATCGGGTAGGCGAGCAGTACTTC. The encoded protein is CASSLDRVGEQYF.

V gene TRBV30 combines with J gene TRBJ2-7; 11 bases fit TRBD1. V lost 0 bases, J lost 6 bases, and 7 bases stayed unmatched. From germline, CDR1 is GTSNPN and CDR2 SVGIG (reference sequence). This CDR3 is 15 amino acids long. The CDR3 protein is CAWSVRGTGGGEQYF. The CDR3 DNA follows: TGTGCCTGGAGTGTACGGGGGACAGGGGGTGGCGAGCAGTACTTC. Full variable domain (outside the CDR3, taken from reference TRBV30 and TRBJ2-7): SQTIHQWPATLVQPVGSPLSLECTVEGTSNPNLYWYRQAAGRGLQLLFYSVGIGQISSEVPQNLSASRPQDRQFILSSKKLLLSDSGFYLCAWSVRGTGGGEQYFGPGTRLTVT.

This sequence joins TRBV3-1 (or the pseudogene TRBV3-2) and TRBJ1-1; the D is unclear. The CDR3 extends over 16 amino acids. Looked up from germline, CDR1 is LGHDT and CDR2 is YNNKEL (reference sequence). Trimming removed 3 bases from V and 0 bases from J, with 14 bases in between. This CDR3 is CASSHASLALNTEAFF. In DNA, the CDR3 is TGTGCCAGCAGCCACGCCTCCTTGGCCTTGAACACTGAAGCTTTCTTT.

V usage is TRBV4-2 and J usage is TRBJ2-7; 9 bases map to TRBD1. The V segment lost 4 bases and the J segment 3 bases; nucleotides outside the gene matches: 4. CDR1 LGHNA and CDR2 YNFKEQ come from the germline V gene. The CDR3 has 14 amino acids. DNA of the CDR3: TGTGCCAGCAGCCCCTGGACAGGGGTCTACGAGCAGTACTTC. Protein product: CASSPWTGVYEQYF.